These 10 T cell receptor beta chains came from one sample sequenced in a study of OX40 agonist ivuxolimab in advanced cancers. Produced via immunoSEQ multiplex PCR; TCRdb's table is partial and in-frame only. The sample records 70,000 to 90,000 clones, roughly nine tenths being singletons. This material consisted of CD4+ or CD8+ T cells sorted from blood, taken in a trial of the OX40 agonist ivuxolimab. These receptors were collected from an adult with an advanced solid tumor such as melanoma, head and neck, liver or kidney cancer.

CDR3 bases: TGTGCCAGTAGGGCCCGGGGGGAAGGCCAAGAGACCCAGTACTTC. Translation: CASRARGEGQETQYF. The rearrangement uses TRBV19 and TRBJ2-5; 7 nucleotides align to TRBD2. The CDR3 runs to 15 residues. The germline CDR1 and CDR2 sequences are LNHDA and SQIVND (reference sequence). The trim removed 6 bases at V and 1 base at J, leaving 8 bases unmatched.

J is TRBJ1-4 and V is TRBV30, with D maybe TRBD1 (6 bases). Trimming cost V 3 bases and J 8 bases, with 10 bases left between them. Germline loops: CDR1 GTSNPN, CDR2 SVGIG (reference sequence). This CDR3 spans 12 amino acids. The CDR3: CAWRQGNEKLFF. CDR3 DNA: TGTGCCTGGAGACAGGGAAACGAAAAACTGTTTTTT. The full variable domain, with the rest looked up from reference TRBV30 and TRBJ1-4, is SQTIHQWPATLVQPVGSPLSLECTVEGTSNPNLYWYRQAAGRGLQLLFYSVGIGQISSEVPQNLSASRPQDRQFILSSKKLLLSDSGFYLCAWRQGNEKLFFGSGTQLSVL.

The chain's CDR3 is CASSLTSVMGDTQYF. The CDR3 DNA reads TGTGCCAGCAGCTTAACGTCGGTAATGGGAGATACGCAGTATTTT. The chain carries TRBV7-3 and TRBJ2-3; unclear D gene. The V and J ends lost 0 bases and 5 bases respectively, with 12 bases between them. There are 15 residues in the CDR3. Per the germline V gene, CDR1 is SGHTA and CDR2 is FQGTGA.

The rearrangement links TRBV9 to TRBJ2-1; 11 bases line up with TRBD2. CDR3 size: 17 residues. Germline V gene sequence: CDR1 SGDLS, CDR2 YYNGEE. V lost 3 bases and J lost 2; bases outside the gene matches: 7. This CDR3 reads CASSDHIAGGAYNEQFF. The CDR3 nucleotides read TGTGCCAGCAGCGATCATATAGCGGGAGGGGCCTACAATGAGCAGTTCTTC. The full variable domain, rest sourced from reference TRBV9 and TRBJ2-1, is DSGVTQTPKHLITATGQRVTLRCSPRSGDLSVYWYQQSLDQGLQFLIQYYNGEERAKGNILERFSAQQFPDLHSELNLSSLELGDSALYFCASSDHIAGGAYNEQFFGPGTRLTVL.

CDR3 region: CASRPRQGYNSPLHF. CDR3 nucleotide sequence: TGTGCCAGTAGACCCAGGCAGGGGTATAATTCACCCCTCCACTTT. The V and J genes are TRBV28 and TRBJ1-6, with a tentative D call TRBD1 (6 bases). This CDR3 has 15 residues. Trimming cost V 9 bases and J 4 bases, with 16 bases left between them. Germline V gene data show CDR1 as MDHEN and CDR2 as SYDVKM.

V is TRBV9 and J is TRBJ1-6; TRBD1 might be the D (6 bases). Per germline, CDR1 SGDLS and CDR2 YYNGEE. V lost 2 bases and J lost 5, with 14 bases in between. This CDR3 has 16 residues. The CDR3 here is CASSVDLDRHNSPLHF. The CDR3 DNA is TGTGCCAGCAGCGTGGACCTGGACAGACATAATTCACCCCTCCACTTT.

The chain carries TRBV15 and TRBJ2-1; D might be TRBD2 (6 bases). V lost 0 bases and J 4 bases, leaving 13 bases between the germline ends. The CDR3 sequence is 16 residues long. Germline-derived CDR1 and CDR2 are LNHNV and YYDKDF (reference sequence). The CDR3 DNA sequence: TGTGCCACCAGCAGAGATCAGTCTAGCGCGTACAATGAGCAGTTCTTC. It yields the protein CATSRDQSSAYNEQFF. The complete variable domain, with remaining parts taken from reference TRBV15 and TRBJ2-1, reads DAMVIQNPRYQVTQFGKPVTLSCSQTLNHNVMYWYQQKSSQAPKLLFHYYDKDFNNEADTPDNFQSRRPNTSFCFLDIRSPGLGDTAMYLCATSRDQSSAYNEQFFGPGTRLTVL.

The rearrangement links TRBV9 to TRBJ2-3; D is perhaps TRBD2 (5 bases). V was cut by 4 bases and J by 6 bases, with 15 bases left in between. The CDR3 runs to 14 residues. CDR1 is SGDLS, CDR2 YYNGEE, per germline. As DNA, the CDR3 is TGTGCCAGCAGCTCCCGGGCGGGTGGGGATACGCAGTATTTT. Translated, it gives CASSSRAGGDTQYF.

This chain links TRBV7-9 with TRBJ2-3, with TRBD1 identical over 8 bases. CDR1 and CDR2 from the germline V gene are SEHNR and FQNEAQ (reference sequence). V lost 4 bases to trimming and J lost 4 bases; unmatched junction nucleotides: 4. This CDR3 has 14 residues. The chain's CDR3 is CASSSGQGPDTQYF. The CDR3 DNA reads as TGTGCCAGCAGCTCCGGACAGGGCCCAGATACGCAGTATTTT.

This chain connects TRBV5-4 to TRBJ1-6; D ambiguous. The V end was cut by 4 bases, the J end by 0 bases, with 8 bases between. The germline gives CDR1 SGHNT, CDR2 YYREEE (reference sequence). There are 15 residues in the CDR3. CDR3 loop: CASSLGGSYNSPLHF. Here the CDR3 DNA reads TGTGCCAGCAGCCTGGGCGGCTCCTATAATTCACCCCTCCACTTT.